A single sample gave rise to the 26 T cell receptor beta chains below, sequenced in a study of prognosis after radiotherapy for stage I lung cancer. The authors amplified TCR beta CDR3 from genomic DNA using two-round multiplex PCR. Primers specific to each TRBV and TRBJ gene were used in first-round PCR. TCRdb re-called the multiplex PCR reads with MiXCR, one entry per CDR3 protein. The sample has tens of thousands of distinct CDR3 sequences; less than 45% are singletons. This specimen was PBMCs, taken before or after stereotactic body radiation therapy (not recorded which). The receptors shown here come from a donor over 45 with non-small cell lung cancer.

As regards this clonotype: One base away lies a much larger clone, so this may be a sequencing read error. The chain is built from TRBV5-4 and TRBJ1-2; 8 bases agree with TRBD1. This CDR3 has 14 amino acids. The germline V gene has CDR1 SGHNT and CDR2 YYREEE (reference sequence). Trimming removed 2 bases from V and 9 bases from J; junction bases left unmatched: 9. CDR3 in amino acids: CASSFQGAGLSYTF. The CDR3, as DNA: TGTGCCAGCAGCTTTCAGGGGGCCGGTTTAAGCTACACCTTC.

Of note for this clonotype: A much larger clone is a single base away; this may be a read error. J is TRBJ1-2 and V is TRBV29-1; perhaps TRBD1 as D (5 bases). This CDR3 region has 11 residues. CDR1 SQVTM and CDR2 ANQGSEA come from the germline V gene. V was shortened by 5 bases and J by 8 bases, with 12 bases between the two germline ends. The CDR3 loop reads CSVTRGGGYTF. In DNA form, the CDR3 reads TGCAGCGTTACAAGGGGAGGGGGCTACACCTTC.

In this sample, this clonotype turned up many times. The CDR3 region has the DNA TGTGCCAGCAGCTTAGGCCTAGCGGGAGGACCCGGGGAGCTGTTTTTT. It specifies CASSLGLAGGPGELFF. The rearrangement uses TRBV11-3 and TRBJ2-2; 11 bases fit TRBD2. Germline CDR1 SGHNT, CDR2 YENEEA. The CDR3 has 16 residues. J was trimmed by 6 bases and V by 1 base; bases with no gene match: 4.

As to this clonotype: A much larger clone differs by one base, so this may be a read error. V is TRBV7-2 and J is TRBJ1-1; 8 bases match TRBD1. Germline V lookup: CDR1 SGHTA, CDR2 FQGNSA. This CDR3 is built from 16 residues. V lost 2 bases to trimming and J lost 5 bases; unmatched junction nucleotides: 10. CDR3 nucleotide sequence: TGTGCCAGCAGCTTACCCCCGACAGGGGTTTATACTGAAGCTTTCTTT. Translating gives CASSLPPTGVYTEAFF.

This clonotype has a handful of counts. This may stem from a read error, because a much larger clone lies one nucleotide away. The gene calls are TRBV6-1 and TRBJ1-1; D gene uncertain. Germline CDR1 MNHNS, CDR2 SASEGT. V dropped 8 bases and J dropped 1 base, with 17 bases sitting between them. The length of the CDR3 is 15 residues. The CDR3 nucleotides read TGTGCCAGCTATCGGCGGAATTCGGAGAACACTGAAGCTTTCTTT. Translated: CASYRRNSENTEAFF.

This clonotype was recorded at least ten times. The chain carries TRBV6-2 or TRBV6-3 and TRBJ2-7; D is undetermined. With 2 bases removed from V and 2 bases from J, the gap between germline ends came to 4 bases. The germline CDR1 and CDR2 sequences are MNHEY and SVGEGT. The CDR3 sequence is 12 residues long. The CDR3 region has the DNA TGTGCCAGCAGTTACAGGACCTACGAGCAGTACTTC. Translating it yields CASSYRTYEQYF.

With regard to this clonotype: A read error is likely, as this CDR3 ends without the conserved phenylalanine or tryptophan. CDR3 bases: TGTTCCACCAGCACATCGGACAGGGGGCTGACAGATACGCAGTATTCT. It translates to CSTSTSDRGLTDTQYS. This chain joins TRBV15 and TRBJ2-3, with 11 bases identical to TRBD1. Germline V gene lookup returns CDR1 LNHNV and CDR2 YYDKDF (reference sequence). There are 16 residues in the CDR3.

The chain recombines TRBV5-6 with TRBJ2-2; 8 nucleotides line up with TRBD1. After removal of 0 bases from V and 5 bases from J, the junction contained 6 bases not matched to a gene. Germline V gene data show CDR1 as SGHDT and CDR2 as YYEEEE. The CDR3 sequence is 16 residues long. CDR3 in amino acids: CASSLGQGADTGELFF. The CDR3 DNA reads as TGTGCCAGCAGCTTGGGGCAGGGGGCCGATACCGGGGAGCTGTTTTTT.

The V call is TRBV9, the J call TRBJ1-1; 9 bases are shared with TRBD1. With 0 bases clipped from V and 5 bases from J, the junction kept 5 bases outside the gene matches. The CDR3 covers 15 residues. Germline CDR1 and CDR2: SGDLS and YYNGEE. CDR3 sequence (DNA): TGTGCCAGCAGCGTAGGCGGGGACAGGGCTACTGAAGCTTTCTTT. Amino acid sequence: CASSVGGDRATEAFF.

The sample holds many counts of this clonotype. The V gene is TRBV12-3 or TRBV12-4, the J gene TRBJ2-3; TRBD2 aligns across 11 bases. Germline trimming cut 6 bases from V and 4 bases from J; bases unmatched to any gene: 9. The CDR3 runs to 16 residues. The CDR3 here is CASSPLAGGLSDTQYF. CDR3 nucleotides: TGTGCCAGCAGCCCCTTAGCGGGAGGGCTGTCAGATACGCAGTATTTT.

This clonotype was observed many times. This clone may be a read error of a much larger clone one base away. Lacking the conserved final phenylalanine or tryptophan, this CDR3 likely reflects a read error. The chain links TRBV7-2 to TRBJ2-2; TRBD2 is a possible D gene (6 bases). Trimming left V 5 bases short and J 6 bases short, with 19 bases between. Germline CDR1 reads SGHTA; CDR2 reads FQGNSA. This CDR3 spans 16 amino acids. CDR3 region: CASSGRATSFPGELFS. CDR3 nucleotide sequence: TGTGCCAGCAGCGGCAGGGCTACTAGCTTTCCCGGGGAGCTGTTTTCT.

This sequence joins TRBV10-3 and TRBJ1-4; D is uncertain. Deletions cut 8 bases from V and 5 bases from J, with 18 bases between. The CDR3 is 15 amino acids. Germline-derived CDR1 and CDR2 are ENHRY and SYGVKD. The CDR3 DNA is TGTGCCATCGGGTCCCGGCCGGATAACAATGAAAAACTGTTTTTT. This gives the protein CAIGSRPDNNEKLFF.

The table lists this clonotype with many counts. The chain has TRBV5-1 and TRBJ2-7; 8 bases fit TRBD2. The CDR3 length is 15 residues. V trimming: 0 bases; J trimming: 6 bases; junction bases outside the gene matches: 8. Germline V gene data show CDR1 as SGHRS and CDR2 as YFSETQ. DNA of the CDR3: TGCGCCAGCAGCTTGGCCACGGGGGGGCGAGGCGAGCAGTACTTC. It specifies CASSLATGGRGEQYF. The full variable domain, rest sourced from reference TRBV5-1 and TRBJ2-7, is KAGVTQTPRYLIKTRGQQVTLSCSPISGHRSVSWYQQTPGQGLQFLFEYFSETQRNKGNFPGRFSGRQFSNSRSEMNVSTLELGDSALYLCASSLATGGRGEQYFGPGTRLTVT.

The rearrangement uses TRBV7-2 and TRBJ1-2; D unresolved. The V gene's germline CDR1 is SGHTA and CDR2 FQGNSA. The V gene lost 3 bases and the J gene lost 9 bases, with 20 bases spanning the gap. CDR3 length: 15 amino acids. In DNA, the CDR3 is TGTGCCAGCAGCTTGGTACAGCGGGTCCCCCGTTGCTACACCTTC. Amino acid sequence: CASSLVQRVPRCYTF.

In its sample, this clonotype was seen many times. V usage is TRBV27 and J usage is TRBJ2-1; the D is unclear. The CDR3 is 17 amino acids. The germline V and J ends were trimmed by 5 bases and 0 bases, with 17 bases remaining between them. CDR1 is MNHEY and CDR2 is SMNVEV in the germline V gene (reference sequence). As DNA, the CDR3 is TGTGCCAGCAGTCCCCGCAGAGGCTCACTCTCCTACAATGAGCAGTTCTTC. It is translated as CASSPRRGSLSYNEQFF.

Of note for this clonotype: A read error may account for a junction end that differs from germline. The chain links TRBV12-3 or TRBV12-4 to TRBJ2-7; TRBD2 matches 9 bases. The CDR3 loop spans 16 amino acids. The CDR3 protein is CASSPGASGTTYDQYF. Written as DNA, the CDR3 is TGTGCCAGCAGCCCCGGGGCTAGCGGGACCACCTACGATCAGTACTTC.

A remark on this clonotype: Since a much larger clone is just one base distant, this may be a read error. The chain carries TRBV29-1 and TRBJ2-3; 11 bases align to TRBD2. Looked up from germline, CDR1 is SQVTM and CDR2 is ANQGSEA. J was trimmed by 5 bases and V by 8 bases; bases with no gene match: 15. The CDR3 loop spans 16 amino acids. For the CDR3, the DNA is TGCAGCTCCTCCGGGGTTTCTAGCGGGAGGCAAGATACGCAGTATTTT. Translating gives CSSSGVSSGRQDTQYF.

As concerns this clonotype: The junction does not match germline at one end; this may be a read error. The chain is built from TRBV18 and TRBJ2-1; TRBD1 aligns across 9 bases. Germline V gene data show CDR1 as KGHSH and CDR2 as LQKENI. The length of the CDR3 is 14 residues. CDR3 DNA: TGCTCCAGCTCACCGGGACAGGGATGGGATGAGCAGTTCTTC. It specifies CSSSPGQGWDEQFF.

This clonotype was seen only a few times. A much larger clone differs by one base, so this may be a read error. The CDR3 loop is CSSSQDLAGATQYF. The CDR3 region has the DNA TGCTCCAGCAGCCAAGATTTGGCGGGAGCCACGCAGTATTTT. V usage is TRBV4-3 and J usage is TRBJ2-3, with 7 bases identical to TRBD2. This CDR3 contains 14 residues. CDR1 and CDR2 from the germline V gene are LGHNA and YSLEER.

The table lists this clonotype with many counts. This chain connects TRBV5-1 to TRBJ1-4; D not certain. Between the trimmed V and J ends, which lost 0 bases and 4 bases, there was a span of 7 bases. CDR3 size: 14 residues. Germline V gene sequence: CDR1 SGHRS, CDR2 YFSETQ. The CDR3 here is CASSLGSLNEKLFF. The DNA for the CDR3 is TGCGCCAGCAGCTTGGGTAGCCTTAATGAAAAACTGTTTTTT. The variable domain in full, completed from reference TRBV5-1 and TRBJ1-4, reads KAGVTQTPRYLIKTRGQQVTLSCSPISGHRSVSWYQQTPGQGLQFLFEYFSETQRNKGNFPGRFSGRQFSNSRSEMNVSTLELGDSALYLCASSLGSLNEKLFFGSGTQLSVL.

Concerning this clonotype: A read error likely explains this, since a far larger clone differs by one base. This CDR3 reads CDSSLEGGRASYEQYF. The CDR3 region has the DNA TGTGACAGCAGCTTAGAAGGCGGGAGGGCCTCCTACGAGCAGTACTTC. V usage is TRBV5-5 and J usage is TRBJ2-7, with 9 bases identical to TRBD2. From germline, CDR1 is SGHKS and CDR2 YYEKEE (reference sequence). The length of the CDR3 is 16 residues.

The chain links TRBV19 to TRBJ2-2; the D gene is possibly TRBD1 (5 bases). Looked up from germline, CDR1 is LNHDA and CDR2 is SQIVND (reference sequence). This CDR3 contains 14 residues. CDR3 nucleotides: TGTTCCGCCCAAGGGGCAGGTAACACCGGGGAGCTGTTTTTT. As protein: CSAQGAGNTGELFF.

This clonotype appeared many times. The chain has TRBV5-5 and TRBJ1-1, with 10 bases aligning to TRBD1. Germline V gene data show CDR1 as SGHKS and CDR2 as YYEKEE (reference sequence). The CDR3 extends over 15 amino acids. V was pared by 6 bases and J by 1 base, with 6 bases of the junction left unmatched. In nucleotides, the CDR3 is TGTGCCAGCACCCGACAGGGGGCTGGGAACACTGAAGCTTTCTTT. Amino acid sequence: CASTRQGAGNTEAFF.

A word on this clonotype: It differs at one base from a far larger clone, so likely a read error. Because it lacks the conserved phenylalanine or tryptophan at the end, this CDR3 is likely a read error. The chain couples TRBV6-2 or TRBV6-3 to TRBJ2-7, with 7 bases aligning to TRBD1. The CDR3 is 13 residues long. CDR1 is MNHEY, CDR2 SVGEGT, per germline. J gave up 3 bases and V 7 bases, and 6 bases lay outside the gene matches. The CDR3 sequence: CASTGDRDYEQYL. CDR3 DNA sequence: TGTGCCAGCACCGGGGACAGAGACTACGAGCAGTACCTC.

The chain carries TRBV18 and TRBJ1-1; possible D gene TRBD1, 5 bases. V shed 3 bases and J shed 4 bases, with 15 bases lying between them. The germline gives CDR1 KGHSH, CDR2 LQKENI. The CDR3 is made up of 15 amino acids. CDR3 sequence: CASSPPPGPPTEAFF. In nucleotides, the CDR3 is TGTGCCAGCTCACCCCCCCCGGGACCGCCCACTGAAGCTTTCTTT.

This clonotype has ten or more counts. The gene calls are TRBV5-4 and TRBJ1-1, with D maybe TRBD1 (5 bases). Germline lookup yields CDR1 SGHNT and CDR2 YYREEE (reference sequence). The V and J ends lost 2 bases and 0 bases respectively, with 11 bases between them. CDR3 size: 15 residues. The CDR3 DNA follows: TGTGCCAGCAGCTTTAGTCAGGGAGTGAACACTGAAGCTTTCTTT. Translation gives CASSFSQGVNTEAFF.